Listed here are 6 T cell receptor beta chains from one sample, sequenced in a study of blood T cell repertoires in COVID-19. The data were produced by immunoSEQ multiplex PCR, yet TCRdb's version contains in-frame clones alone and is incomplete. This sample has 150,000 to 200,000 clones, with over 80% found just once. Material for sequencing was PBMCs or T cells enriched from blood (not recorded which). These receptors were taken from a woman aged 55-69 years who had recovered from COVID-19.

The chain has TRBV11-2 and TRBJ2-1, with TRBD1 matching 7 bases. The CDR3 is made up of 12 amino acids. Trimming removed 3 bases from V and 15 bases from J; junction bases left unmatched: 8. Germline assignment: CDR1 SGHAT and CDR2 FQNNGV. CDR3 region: CASSLAQGVLFF. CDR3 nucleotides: TGTGCCAGCAGCTTGGCTCAGGGGGTTCTGTTCTTC.

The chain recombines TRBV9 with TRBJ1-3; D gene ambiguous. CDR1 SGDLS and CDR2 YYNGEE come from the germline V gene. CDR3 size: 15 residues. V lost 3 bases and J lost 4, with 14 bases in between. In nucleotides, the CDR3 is TGTGCCAGCAGCGAACGATGGGGAGCAGGAAACACCATATATTTT. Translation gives CASSERWGAGNTIYF.

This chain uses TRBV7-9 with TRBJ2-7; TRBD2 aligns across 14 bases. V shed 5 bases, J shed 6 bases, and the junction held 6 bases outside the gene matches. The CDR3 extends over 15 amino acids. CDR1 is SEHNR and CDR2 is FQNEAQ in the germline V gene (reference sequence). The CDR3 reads CASSRGLAGEGEQYF. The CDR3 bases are TGTGCCAGCAGCCGGGGACTAGCGGGAGAGGGCGAGCAGTACTTC.

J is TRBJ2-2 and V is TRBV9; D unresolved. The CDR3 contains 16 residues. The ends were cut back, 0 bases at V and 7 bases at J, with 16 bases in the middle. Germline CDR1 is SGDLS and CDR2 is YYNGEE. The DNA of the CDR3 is TGTGCCAGCAGCGTAGAAATCGCAGGCATTATCGGGGAGCTGTTTTTT. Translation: CASSVEIAGIIGELFF.

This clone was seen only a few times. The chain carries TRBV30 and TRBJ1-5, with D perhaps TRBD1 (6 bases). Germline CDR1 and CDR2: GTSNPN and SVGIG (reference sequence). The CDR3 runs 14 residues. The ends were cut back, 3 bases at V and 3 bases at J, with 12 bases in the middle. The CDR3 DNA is TGTGCCTGGAGACTACAGGGAGTCAATCAGCCCCAGCATTTT. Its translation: CAWRLQGVNQPQHF. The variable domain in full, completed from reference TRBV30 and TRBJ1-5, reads SQTIHQWPATLVQPVGSPLSLECTVEGTSNPNLYWYRQAAGRGLQLLFYSVGIGQISSEVPQNLSASRPQDRQFILSSKKLLLSDSGFYLCAWRLQGVNQPQHFGDGTRLSIL.

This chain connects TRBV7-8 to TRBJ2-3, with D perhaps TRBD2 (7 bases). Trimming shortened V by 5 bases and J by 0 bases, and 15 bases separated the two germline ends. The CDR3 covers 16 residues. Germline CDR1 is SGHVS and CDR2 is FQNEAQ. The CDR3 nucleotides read TGTGCCAGCAGCCCGCAACGGGGGGCCAGCACAGATACGCAGTATTTT. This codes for CASSPQRGASTDTQYF.